This T cell receptor beta chain originates from a study of blood T cell repertoires in COVID-19. Study at large: Acute and convalescent COVID-19 specimens originated in the United States, Italy and Spain.

Method: immunoSEQ multiplex PCR; TCRdb's copy keeps in-frame clones and lacks some. The sample has roughly 240,000 clones, roughly 86% seen once. The V and J ends lost 6 bases and 8 bases, in that order; junction bases with no gene match: 12. The CDR3 has 15 amino acids. The germline gives CDR1 MNHEY, CDR2 SVGAGI. The V and J genes are TRBV6-5 and TRBJ2-1; 8 bases are a match to TRBD1. Sequencing input: peripheral blood. This clonotype was sampled from a woman of 80 years or more with COVID-19, enrolled during active disease. The CDR3 reads CASSSRDRTLDEQFF. For the CDR3, the DNA is TGTGCCAGCAGCTCCCGGGACAGGACCTTAGATGAGCAGTTCTTC.